This T cell receptor beta chain is drawn from a study of identical twins. MiXCR, run by TCRdb on the 5' RACE reads, gives a single entry per CDR3 protein. The sample shows about 500,000 distinct CDR3 sequences, roughly an eighth of them seen only once. Study-wide points: Excess sharing between twins was weaker in beta out-of-frame sequences. Insertion counts were lower in abundant cord blood beta clonotypes, a trend that memory repertoires did not show.

Germline trimming cut 6 bases from V and 8 bases from J; bases unmatched to any gene: 9. The CDR3 is 14 residues long. Germline V gene data show CDR1 as SGHAT and CDR2 as FQDESV (reference sequence). As regards this clonotype: Its antigen is still unknown.

The same sample was also studied in work on yellow fever vaccine responses in identical twins.

The V and J genes are TRBV11-1 and TRBJ2-1; 8 bases fit TRBD1. The sequencing sample was made of CD4+ T cells sorted from blood. This TCR was recovered from a woman younger than 35 in good health. CDR3 region: CASSSGQGGDEQFF. The CDR3 region has the DNA TGTGCCAGCAGTTCTGGACAGGGAGGAGATGAGCAGTTCTTC.